These T cell receptor beta chains were read from a single sample in a study of shared clonotypes between healthy human individuals. TCRdb keeps only in-frame clones here, not all; method: immunoSEQ multiplex PCR. The sample shows more than 2 million clones, 85% to 95% of them seen only once. Sequencing was carried out using naive CD4+ T cells sorted from blood. Receptor source: a man younger than 35 in good health. Each CDR3 is given with its conserved first and last residue. The order of the fields is J gene, clone size, D gene, V gene, CDR3 DNA, CDR3 protein. The D gene is left open where the match is weak. Size tells how often a clone was seen (once, few, many) or the class of an expanded clone, and some rows leave it out.

j_gene: TRBJ1-3; abundance: once; d_gene: .; v_gene: TRBV9; CDR3nt: TGTGCCAGCAGCGCACAGAGCCTAAGAAACACCATATATTTT; CDR3aa: CASSAQSLRNTIYF
j_gene: TRBJ2-2; abundance: once; d_gene: TRBD1; v_gene: TRBV11-3; CDR3nt: TGTGCCAGCAGCTCCAACAGGGGCACCGGGGAGCTGTTTTTT; CDR3aa: CASSSNRGTGELFF
j_gene: TRBJ2-2; abundance: .; d_gene: .; v_gene: TRBV2; CDR3nt: TGTGCCAGCAGGGTTTCCGGGGAGCTGTTTTTT; CDR3aa: CASRVSGELFF
j_gene: TRBJ2-1; abundance: .; d_gene: TRBD2; v_gene: TRBV30; CDR3nt: TGTGCCTGGGACCCGGGACTAGGGCCCAATGAGCAGTTCTTC; CDR3aa: CAWDPGLGPNEQFF
j_gene: TRBJ2-3; abundance: .; d_gene: .; v_gene: TRBV11-2; CDR3nt: TGTGCCAGCAGCGCCTATGGGCGGGAACTCACAGATACGCAGTATTTT; CDR3aa: CASSAYGRELTDTQYF
j_gene: TRBJ2-3; abundance: .; d_gene: .; v_gene: TRBV2; CDR3nt: TGTGCCAGCAGTGACAGGGCAAATACGCAGTATTTT; CDR3aa: CASSDRANTQYF
j_gene: TRBJ2-1; abundance: few; d_gene: .; v_gene: TRBV19; CDR3nt: TGTGCCAGCAAGGCTAGCGTTGGCTCCTACAATGAGCAGTTCTTC; CDR3aa: CASKASVGSYNEQFF
j_gene: TRBJ2-4; abundance: .; d_gene: TRBD2; v_gene: TRBV5-1; CDR3nt: TGCGCCAGCATGGGAGGGCTTGGCAAAAACATTCAGTACTTC; CDR3aa: CASMGGLGKNIQYF
j_gene: TRBJ2-7; abundance: .; d_gene: .; v_gene: TRBV29-1; CDR3nt: TGCAAAAGTCCCTCCGCAACGGACCCCTACGAGCAGTACTTC; CDR3aa: CKSPSATDPYEQYF
j_gene: TRBJ1-4; abundance: .; d_gene: TRBD1; v_gene: TRBV18; CDR3nt: TGTGCCAGCTCACCTCGGGACAGTGCAACTAATGAAAAACTGTTTTTT; CDR3aa: CASSPRDSATNEKLFF
j_gene: TRBJ1-3; abundance: .; d_gene: .; v_gene: TRBV6-5; CDR3nt: TGTGCCAGCAGTTCGACTGGAAACACCATATATTTT; CDR3aa: CASSSTGNTIYF
j_gene: TRBJ1-4; abundance: .; d_gene: TRBD1; v_gene: TRBV9; CDR3nt: TGTGCCAGCAGCGTAGAGGACAGGGGGGCGAGGGAAAAACTGTTTTTT; CDR3aa: CASSVEDRGAREKLFF
j_gene: TRBJ2-7; abundance: .; d_gene: .; v_gene: TRBV12-5; CDR3nt: TGTGCTAGTGCCATAGAGGCGGGTGGCTCCTACGAGCAGTACTTC; CDR3aa: CASAIEAGGSYEQYF
j_gene: TRBJ1-2; abundance: .; d_gene: TRBD1; v_gene: TRBV6-5; CDR3nt: TGTGCCAGCAGTTACTCGCCTCCGACAGGGTTCGGTGGCTACACCTTC; CDR3aa: CASSYSPPTGFGGYTF
j_gene: TRBJ2-5; abundance: .; d_gene: TRBD1; v_gene: TRBV5-4; CDR3nt: TGTGCCAGCAGCCGGACAGGGGCCCAAGAGACCCAGTACTTC; CDR3aa: CASSRTGAQETQYF
j_gene: TRBJ2-7; abundance: .; d_gene: .; v_gene: TRBV12-5; CDR3nt: TGTGCTAGTGGTACCTACTACGAGCAGTACTTC; CDR3aa: CASGTYYEQYF
j_gene: TRBJ1-3; abundance: .; d_gene: .; v_gene: TRBV7-2; CDR3nt: TGTGCCAGCAGCTTCGGGAGGTACTCATCTGGAAACACCATATATTTT; CDR3aa: CASSFGRYSSGNTIYF
j_gene: TRBJ2-5; abundance: .; d_gene: TRBD1; v_gene: TRBV5-1; CDR3nt: TGCGCCAGAAGCCCGGGACAGGGGGCGCGGGAGCAGTACTTC; CDR3aa: CARSPGQGAREQYF
j_gene: TRBJ2-3; abundance: once; d_gene: .; v_gene: TRBV10-3; CDR3nt: TGTGCCATCAGTCCCGGGACAGATACGCAGTATTTT; CDR3aa: CAISPGTDTQYF
j_gene: TRBJ1-1; abundance: .; d_gene: TRBD1; v_gene: TRBV19; CDR3nt: TGTGCCAGTATTCCAGGGGGTAAGAACACTGAAGCTTTCTTT; CDR3aa: CASIPGGKNTEAFF
j_gene: TRBJ2-5; abundance: once; d_gene: TRBD2; v_gene: TRBV28; CDR3nt: TGTGCCAGCAGTTCTAGCGGGGGGAAGGGAGAGACCCAGTACTTC; CDR3aa: CASSSSGGKGETQYF
j_gene: TRBJ2-2; abundance: .; d_gene: .; v_gene: TRBV6-6; CDR3nt: TGTGCCAGCATCATGGACGGAGGCACCGGGGAGCTGTTTTTT; CDR3aa: CASIMDGGTGELFF
j_gene: TRBJ1-1; abundance: .; d_gene: .; v_gene: TRBV18; CDR3nt: TGTGCCAGCTCACCCTTCGCCGAAGGCCAGGGGAACACTGAAGCTTTCTTT; CDR3aa: CASSPFAEGQGNTEAFF
j_gene: TRBJ2-7; abundance: .; d_gene: TRBD2; v_gene: TRBV19; CDR3nt: TGTGCCAGTAGCCATGGCCCTAGCGGGAGCCGATTCTCCTACGAGCAGTACTTC; CDR3aa: CASSHGPSGSRFSYEQYF
j_gene: TRBJ2-6; abundance: .; d_gene: .; v_gene: TRBV7-9; CDR3nt: TGTGCCAGCAGCTTAGGAGGGGAGGCTGGGGCCAACGTCCTGACTTTC; CDR3aa: CASSLGGEAGANVLTF
j_gene: TRBJ2-5; abundance: few; d_gene: .; v_gene: TRBV6-5; CDR3nt: TGTGCCAGCAGTCCAGGTGTAGGTGAGACCCAGTACTTC; CDR3aa: CASSPGVGETQYF
j_gene: TRBJ2-7; abundance: once; d_gene: .; v_gene: TRBV27; CDR3nt: TGTGCCAGCAGTGGCCGAGGGGCTCAGCAGTACTTC; CDR3aa: CASSGRGAQQYF
j_gene: TRBJ1-4; abundance: once; d_gene: TRBD1; v_gene: TRBV18; CDR3nt: TGTGCCAGCTCACCACTGGACAGGTCTAATGAAAAACTGTTTTTT; CDR3aa: CASSPLDRSNEKLFF
j_gene: TRBJ2-7; abundance: .; d_gene: TRBD1; v_gene: TRBV20-1; CDR3nt: TGCAGTGCTCGACAGGGGATCGAGCAGTACTTC; CDR3aa: CSARQGIEQYF
j_gene: TRBJ1-2; abundance: .; d_gene: TRBD1; v_gene: TRBV7-2; CDR3nt: TGTGCCAGCAGCTTAGGACAGGGGCACAGCTATGGCTACACCTTC; CDR3aa: CASSLGQGHSYGYTF
j_gene: TRBJ2-7; abundance: .; d_gene: TRBD2; v_gene: TRBV10-3; CDR3nt: TGTGCCATTACTTCTAGCGGGAGTTTATACGAGCAGTACTTC; CDR3aa: CAITSSGSLYEQYF
j_gene: TRBJ1-6; abundance: .; d_gene: .; v_gene: TRBV7-2; CDR3nt: TGTGCCAGCAGCTTAAGCTCACCAGGGGTGAATTCACCCCTCCACTTT; CDR3aa: CASSLSSPGVNSPLHF
j_gene: TRBJ1-6; abundance: few; d_gene: TRBD1; v_gene: TRBV6-1; CDR3nt: TGTGCCAGCAGTGCGACAGGGCCCTCACCCCTCCACTTT; CDR3aa: CASSATGPSPLHF
j_gene: TRBJ1-1; abundance: few; d_gene: .; v_gene: TRBV2; CDR3nt: TGTGCCAGCAGTGAAATCCCCGGCACTGAAGCTTTCTTT; CDR3aa: CASSEIPGTEAFF
j_gene: TRBJ2-3; abundance: few; d_gene: .; v_gene: TRBV19; CDR3nt: TGTGCCAGTCGACGGGTAGGCACAGATACGCAGTATTTT; CDR3aa: CASRRVGTDTQYF
j_gene: TRBJ2-6; abundance: .; d_gene: TRBD1; v_gene: TRBV30; CDR3nt: TGTGCCTGGGCAGGGGGCTCTGGGGCCAACGTCCTGACTTTC; CDR3aa: CAWAGGSGANVLTF
j_gene: TRBJ2-1; abundance: .; d_gene: .; v_gene: TRBV7-3; CDR3nt: TGTGCCAGCAGCCCTTTGGGCGGGGACTACAATGAGCAGTTCTTC; CDR3aa: CASSPLGGDYNEQFF
j_gene: TRBJ2-7; abundance: .; d_gene: .; v_gene: TRBV7-2; CDR3nt: TGTGCCAGCAGCGGAGGAGGGTACGAGCAGTACTTC; CDR3aa: CASSGGGYEQYF
j_gene: TRBJ1-1; abundance: .; d_gene: .; v_gene: TRBV2; CDR3nt: TGTGCCAGCACCCGGGGGGAGGAGAACACTGAAGCTTTCTTT; CDR3aa: CASTRGEENTEAFF
j_gene: TRBJ2-3; abundance: .; d_gene: .; v_gene: TRBV9; CDR3nt: TGTGCCAGCAGCGTAAGTGGAAGTAATACGCAGTATTTT; CDR3aa: CASSVSGSNTQYF
j_gene: TRBJ2-7; abundance: .; d_gene: TRBD1; v_gene: TRBV28; CDR3nt: TGTGCCAGCAGTCCCTATTTGACAGGGGCCTTTTACGAGCAGTACTTC; CDR3aa: CASSPYLTGAFYEQYF
j_gene: TRBJ2-7; abundance: .; d_gene: .; v_gene: TRBV5-6; CDR3nt: TGTGCCAGCAGCCTCGGGGTCTGGGACGAGCAGTACTTC; CDR3aa: CASSLGVWDEQYF